This T cell receptor (beta chain) was recovered during a study of PD-1 blockade in classical Hodgkin lymphoma. Study-level background: Patients got intravenous nivolumab 3 mg/kg every 2 weeks. Study-level findings and limits: TCR diversity in CD4+, not CD8+, cells rose significantly by C4D1.

Notes on this clone: Its antigen is as yet unknown.

This CDR3 has 13 amino acids. Germline V gene sequence: CDR1 SGHNT, CDR2 YYREEE (reference sequence). V shed 4 bases and J shed 1 base, with 6 bases lying between them. In every patient, relapse followed autologous stem cell transplantation, while exposure to brentuximab vedotin differed. Libraries were prepared by immunoSEQ multiplex PCR; TCRdb keeps only in-frame clonotypes and omits some of them. This repertoire shows about 97,000 clones, 80% to 85% found once; its top ten account for 9% to 15%. This receptor was identified in a human donor with classical Hodgkin lymphoma. Source: peripheral blood mononuclear cells (PBMCs), taken at baseline. The rearrangement uses TRBV5-4 and TRBJ2-1; no definite D call. CDR3 sequence (DNA): TGTGCCAGCAGCCCGGTGTCCTACAATGAGCAGTTCTTC. Protein sequence: CASSPVSYNEQFF.